One and the same sample provided the 3 T cell receptor beta chains below, sequenced in a study of CD8 T cells in ankylosing spondylitis. MiXCR was run by TCRdb on the 5' RACE reads, yielding one entry per CDR3 protein. The sample has 700,000 to 1,000,000 distinct CDR3 sequences; over 9.5% are singletons. Study results and limitations: Characteristic of ankylosing spondylitis blood, it appeared, was a TCR beta motif comprising roughly eight highly homologous variants.

These TCRs are of unknown antigen specificity. Sequencing was performed on blood, either unsorted or a sorted T cell fraction (not recorded which). These receptors were taken from a male donor with ankylosing spondylitis.

This clonotype occurred a few times. J is TRBJ2-1 and V is TRBV7-9; 8 positions match TRBD2. Germline trimming cut 7 bases from V and 2 bases from J; bases unmatched to any gene: 4. Germline V gives CDR1 SEHNR, CDR2 FQNEAQ (reference sequence). CDR3 length equals 14 residues. CDR3 protein: CASTTSGAYNEQFF. As DNA, the CDR3 is TGTGCCAGCACCACTAGCGGAGCCTACAATGAGCAGTTCTTC.

In this sample, this clonotype turned up a few times. J is TRBJ1-1 and V is TRBV29-1; a possible D gene is TRBD1 (6 bases). The CDR3 spans 12 residues. V lost 4 bases, J lost 3 bases, and 9 bases lay in between. Germline V lookup: CDR1 SQVTM, CDR2 ANQGSEA. The CDR3 DNA reads TGCAGCGTTGTCAGGGGATACACTGAAGCTTTCTTT. Translated, it gives CSVVRGYTEAFF.

In its sample, this clonotype was seen a few times. The V gene is TRBV7-2, the J gene TRBJ1-6; weak D call: TRBD1 (6 bases). The germline V gene has CDR1 SGHTA and CDR2 FQGNSA. The CDR3 contains 15 residues. Trimming removed 5 bases from V and 9 bases from J, with 17 bases in between. CDR3 in amino acids: CASSRYRESRSPLHF. CDR3 bases: TGTGCCAGCAGCCGATACAGGGAATCGCGTTCACCCCTCCACTTT.